The 6 T cell receptor beta chains below come from one sample, sequenced in a study of T cell responses to AZD1222 COVID-19 vaccine. Sequenced by immunoSEQ multiplex PCR; TCRdb stores in-frame clones only, minus some. The table has 65,000 to 95,000 clones, approximately 83% seen once. Sequences were derived from peripheral blood, sampled 28 days after the second AZD1222 dose. The receptors here all came from an adult who received the AZD1222 COVID-19 vaccine.

This sequence joins TRBV10-1 and TRBJ2-3; D is perhaps TRBD1 or TRBD2 (5 bases each). The V end was cut by 3 bases, the J end by 6 bases, with 10 bases between. The length of the CDR3 is 13 residues. Per germline, CDR1 WNHNN and CDR2 SYGVQD (reference sequence). DNA for the CDR3: TGCGCCAGCAGTGATTGGGGGACCGATACGCAGTATTTT. It specifies CASSDWGTDTQYF.

The chain combines TRBV10-3 with TRBJ1-1; 7 bases agree with TRBD1. The length of the CDR3 is 13 residues. V was pared by 4 bases and J by 2 bases, with 1 base of the junction left unmatched. The V gene's germline CDR1 is ENHRY and CDR2 SYGVKD. DNA of the CDR3: TGTGCCATCAGTGGAGGGGGCAACACTGAAGCTTTCTTT. Its translation is CAISGGGNTEAFF.

Only a few counts were recorded for this clone. The chain uses TRBV20-1 and TRBJ2-3; D is ambiguous. CDR3 size: 15 residues. Germline CDR1 reads DFQATT; CDR2 reads SNEGSKA (reference sequence). V was pared by 3 bases and J by 2 bases, with 15 bases between. This CDR3 reads CSASPSADFTDTQYF. DNA for the CDR3: TGCAGTGCTAGTCCTTCGGCAGATTTCACAGATACGCAGTATTTT.

The gene calls are TRBV30 and TRBJ2-3, with D perhaps given as TRBD1 or TRBD2 (5 bases each). The V and J ends lost 5 bases and 0 bases respectively, with 15 bases between them. CDR1 and CDR2 (germline): GTSNPN, SVGIG (reference sequence). The CDR3 sequence is 15 residues long. The CDR3 here is CAWAGDRVSTDTQYF. CDR3 nucleotide sequence: TGTGCCTGGGCCGGGGACCGGGTTAGCACAGATACGCAGTATTTT.

The rearrangement joins TRBV6-5 to TRBJ2-1; TRBD2 matches 7 bases. This CDR3 is 14 amino acids long. The ends lost 6 bases at V and 4 bases at J; junction bases unmatched: 6. The germline V gene has CDR1 MNHEY and CDR2 SVGAGI. CDR3 region: CASRSSGEYNEQFF. The CDR3 DNA sequence: TGTGCCAGCAGATCTAGCGGAGAGTACAATGAGCAGTTCTTC.

The chain employs TRBV4-1 and TRBJ1-5, with 8 positions matching TRBD1. V lost 2 bases and J lost 1; bases outside the gene matches: 7. The germline CDR1 and CDR2 sequences are MGHRA and YSYEKL. The CDR3 runs 17 residues. The CDR3 DNA is TGCGCCAGCAGCCAACTCAGGGGGCTAGAGAGCAATCAGCCCCAGCATTTT. Translated, it gives CASSQLRGLESNQPQHF.